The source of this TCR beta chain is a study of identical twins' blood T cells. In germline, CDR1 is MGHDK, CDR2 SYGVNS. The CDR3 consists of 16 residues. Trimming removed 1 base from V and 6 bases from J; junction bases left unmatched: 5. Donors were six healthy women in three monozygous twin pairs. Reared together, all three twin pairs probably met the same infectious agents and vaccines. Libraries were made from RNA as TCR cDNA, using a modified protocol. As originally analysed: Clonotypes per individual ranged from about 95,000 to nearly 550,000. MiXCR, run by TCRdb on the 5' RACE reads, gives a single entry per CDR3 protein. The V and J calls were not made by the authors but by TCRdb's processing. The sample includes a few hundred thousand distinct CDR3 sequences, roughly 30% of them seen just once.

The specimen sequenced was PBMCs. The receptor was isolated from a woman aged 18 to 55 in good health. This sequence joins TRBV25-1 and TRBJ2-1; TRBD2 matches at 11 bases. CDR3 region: CASSEWGSGRANEQFF. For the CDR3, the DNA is TGTGCCAGCAGTGAATGGGGTAGCGGGAGGGCCAATGAGCAGTTCTTC.